This TCR beta chain comes out of a study of T cells in Graves' hyperthyroidism and ophthalmopathy. This clonotype showed up many times. Its antigen is unidentified. Any patient presenting with uncontrolled infection, other autoimmune disease, pregnancy or lactation was left out. The investigators amplified TCR beta CDR3 regions from RNA transcripts. The HTBI primer set was used in a first-round RT-PCR of the TCR CDR3. TCRdb redid the calling of the multiplex PCR reads with MiXCR, one entry per CDR3 protein. The sample includes around 700,000 distinct CDR3 sequences, around 20% seen only once; the top ten take approximately 15%. Study-wide results and caveats: In the blood, most expanded thyroid clonotypes above 0.001 appeared as well.

The sequence was obtained from a woman between 45 and 60 years old with Graves' hyperthyroidism that later progressed to Graves' ophthalmopathy. Source material: blood.

The CDR3 region has the DNA TGCAGTGCTAGCGGGGACAGGGGAGAAAGTGAAAAACTGTTTTTT. Encoded protein: CSASGDRGESEKLFF. This chain joins TRBV20-1 and TRBJ1-4; 10 nucleotides match TRBD1. The junction had 8 bases not matched to a gene; V was cut back by 3 bases and J by 7 bases. Germline V gene data show CDR1 as DFQATT and CDR2 as SNEGSKA (reference sequence). The CDR3 has 15 amino acids.